The clone carrying this T cell receptor beta chain was recorded a few times. The sample comes from a study of blood T cells in healthy people across ages. The use of a sample-barcoded 5' primer and a J-beta primer mix characterized a second PCR of 7 to 11 cycles. MiXCR, run by TCRdb on the 5' RACE reads, gives a single entry per CDR3 protein. The sample holds some 1.7 million distinct CDR3 sequences, over 25% seen once. The study drew donors from healthy Caucasian individuals in Russia aged roughly 6 to 90. This CDR3 comprises 15 residues. V shed 5 bases and J shed 0 bases, with 12 bases lying between them. From germline, CDR1 is SGHAT and CDR2 FQNNGV.

This rearrangement joins TRBV11-2 to TRBJ2-3; D is undetermined. The sequenced sample consisted of blood. The sequence came from a woman in her thirties in good health. This CDR3 is CASSSPTVSTDTQYF. CDR3 nucleotide sequence: TGTGCCAGCAGCAGCCCGACTGTGAGCACAGATACGCAGTATTTT.